The 23 T cell receptor beta chains in this list originate from one sample, sequenced in a study of blood T cell repertoires in COVID-19. Here immunoSEQ multiplex PCR was the method, and the copy in TCRdb shows in-frame clones only, minus some. The profile covers about 95,000 clones, with over 75% appearing a single time and approximately 25% taken by the ten largest. Sequenced input: peripheral blood. These receptors came from a man older than 75 with active or convalescent COVID-19.

The table lists this clone with many counts. A read error may account for a junction end that differs from germline. The chain recombines TRBV6-1 with TRBJ2-6, with a possible D match to TRBD2 (5 bases). There are 14 residues in the CDR3. CDR1 is MNHNS and CDR2 is SASEGT in the germline V gene. As DNA, the CDR3 is TGTGCCAGCACTGAAGGTCGGGATACCAACGTCCTGACTTTC. Translation gives CASTEGRDTNVLTF.

The chain joins TRBV10-3 to TRBJ2-3, with D maybe TRBD2 (7 bases). Germline V lookup: CDR1 ENHRY, CDR2 SYGVKD. CDR3 size: 15 residues. V was pared by 3 bases and J by 4 bases, with 14 bases between. For the CDR3, the DNA is TGTGCCATCAGTGAAGGGGGAGGGAGCTCAGATACGCAGTATTTT. Protein sequence: CAISEGGGSSDTQYF.

The V gene is TRBV30, the J gene TRBJ2-5, with a tentative D call TRBD1 (6 bases). V was pared by 0 bases and J by 4 bases, with 6 bases between. Germline assignment: CDR1 GTSNPN and CDR2 SVGIG (reference sequence). CDR3 length: 12 amino acids. In DNA, the CDR3 is TGTGCCTGGAGTGTAGGGGGAGAGACCCAGTACTTC. Translation: CAWSVGGETQYF.

This clone was picked up a small number of times. The chain recombines TRBV19 with TRBJ1-5; 7 nucleotides align to TRBD1. There are 16 residues in the CDR3. V was pared by 2 bases and J by 7 bases, with 11 bases of the junction left unmatched. The germline CDR1 and CDR2 sequences are LNHDA and SQIVND (reference sequence). Here the CDR3 reads CASSIRGTAKGQPQHF. The CDR3 DNA reads TGTGCCAGTAGTATAAGGGGGACAGCCAAGGGACAGCCCCAGCATTTT.

The rearrangement links TRBV5-1 to TRBJ1-5; the D gene is possibly TRBD1 (5 bases). The germline CDR1 and CDR2 sequences are SGHRS and YFSETQ. V was shortened by 2 bases and J by 5 bases, with 11 bases between the two germline ends. The CDR3 totals 14 residues. The CDR3 DNA reads TGCGCCAGCAGCTTTGGAGGGGTCCATCAGCCCCAGCATTTT. It codes for CASSFGGVHQPQHF.

The chain links TRBV5-4 to TRBJ2-3, with 7 bases fitting TRBD2. CDR3 length equals 16 residues. Germline V CDR1 and CDR2: SGHNT, YYREEE (reference sequence). The V and J ends lost 1 base and 3 bases, in that order; junction bases with no gene match: 8. The CDR3 DNA reads as TGTGCCAGCAGCTTGTCGGGGGGACGGGTGACAGATACGCAGTATTTT. Its protein is CASSLSGGRVTDTQYF.

V usage is TRBV19 and J usage is TRBJ1-2, with D tentatively TRBD1 (5 bases). The CDR3 spans 12 residues. The germline V gene has CDR1 LNHDA and CDR2 SQIVND (reference sequence). V was cut by 8 bases and J by 8 bases, with 15 bases left in between. The CDR3 spells CASGAVRTGYTF. DNA of the CDR3: TGTGCCAGTGGGGCCGTTCGGACAGGCTACACCTTC.

The gene calls are TRBV15 and TRBJ2-5; 8 nucleotides match TRBD2. V shed 3 bases and J 5 bases; nucleotides not matched to a gene: 14. The V gene's germline CDR1 is LNHNV and CDR2 YYDKDF (reference sequence). CDR3 length equals 17 residues. CDR3 bases: TGTGCCACCAGCAGGGACGGGGGGGCCTTGCGTAGCGAGACCCAGTACTTC. Amino acid sequence: CATSRDGGALRSETQYF.

This clone was seen more than once but under ten times. The rearrangement uses TRBV29-1 and TRBJ2-3, with unresolved D. Between the trimmed V and J ends, which lost 4 bases and 4 bases, there was a span of 15 bases. The CDR3 loop spans 14 amino acids. Per germline, CDR1 SQVTM and CDR2 ANQGSEA. The CDR3 is CSVGRSSVSDTQYF. Here the CDR3 DNA reads TGCAGCGTTGGAAGGAGTAGTGTTTCAGATACGCAGTATTTT.

This clone has a single count. V gene TRBV10-3 combines with J gene TRBJ1-4; D remains unclear. This CDR3 comprises 13 residues. The V and J ends lost 4 bases and 4 bases respectively, with 7 bases between them. Germline lookup yields CDR1 ENHRY and CDR2 SYGVKD. CDR3: CAISGGDNEKLFF. CDR3 bases: TGTGCCATCAGTGGGGGAGATAATGAAAAACTGTTTTTT.

The gene calls are TRBV2 and TRBJ2-3; 12 positions agree with TRBD2. CDR3 length: 15 amino acids. V shed 6 bases, J shed 6 bases, and the junction held 7 bases outside the gene matches. Germline loops: CDR1 SNHLY, CDR2 FYNNEI. The CDR3: CASRNGLAGRDTQYF. For the CDR3, the DNA is TGTGCCAGCAGAAACGGACTAGCGGGGAGGGATACGCAGTATTTT.

The rearrangement links TRBV5-1 to TRBJ2-3; TRBD1 aligns across 7 bases. V trimming: 3 bases; J trimming: 4 bases; junction bases outside the gene matches: 8. The CDR3 consists of 15 residues. Germline V lookup: CDR1 SGHRS, CDR2 YFSETQ. In DNA form, the CDR3 reads TGCGCCAGCAGCTCGGGCGACAGGGCCCCAGATACGCAGTATTTT. This sequence encodes CASSSGDRAPDTQYF.

The sample holds a few counts of this clone. This chain joins TRBV2 and TRBJ1-2; possibly TRBD1 for D (5 bases). Germline loops: CDR1 SNHLY, CDR2 FYNNEI. V lost 2 bases, J lost 1 base, and 5 bases lay in between. This CDR3 is built from 13 residues. CDR3 residues: CASSEQGNYGYTF. CDR3 bases: TGTGCCAGCAGTGAACAGGGTAACTATGGCTACACCTTC.

The rearrangement links TRBV6-5 to TRBJ1-2; possibly TRBD1 for D (5 bases). The CDR3 has 15 residues. Germline CDR1 is MNHEY and CDR2 is SVGAGI. V was cut by 5 bases and J by 4 bases, with 17 bases left in between. For the CDR3, the DNA is TGTGCCAGCAGTATCGAATACCAGGGTTCCTATGGCTACACCTTC. Amino acid sequence: CASSIEYQGSYGYTF.

The rearrangement links TRBV19 to TRBJ1-6; 9 positions agree with TRBD1. The CDR3 consists of 18 residues. Germline-derived CDR1 and CDR2 are LNHDA and SQIVND (reference sequence). The V gene end was trimmed by 7 bases and the J gene end by 0 bases; junction bases not matched to a gene: 10. Here the CDR3 DNA reads TGTGCCAGTACCCGGACAGGGGTAGATTCCTCCTATAATTCACCCCTCCACTTT. Translation gives CASTRTGVDSSYNSPLHF.

The table lists this clone with a few counts. The chain has TRBV10-3 and TRBJ2-3, with 7 bases lining up with TRBD2. The CDR3 is 14 amino acids. V lost 7 bases, J lost 2 bases, and 6 bases stayed unmatched. Germline V gene sequence: CDR1 ENHRY, CDR2 SYGVKD. The CDR3 here is CAITPGLFTDTQYF. CDR3 DNA sequence: TGTGCCATCACACCGGGACTATTCACAGATACGCAGTATTTT.

The rearrangement joins TRBV5-1 to TRBJ1-1, with a weak D call TRBD1 (6 bases). This CDR3 comprises 15 residues. Germline V CDR1 and CDR2: SGHRS, YFSETQ. V lost 2 bases and J 1 base, leaving 12 bases between the germline ends. CDR3 DNA sequence: TGCGCCAGCAGCTTATGGACAGAAAGGAACACTGAAGCTTTCTTT. It is translated as CASSLWTERNTEAFF. Full variable domain (missing parts from reference TRBV5-1 and TRBJ1-1): KAGVTQTPRYLIKTRGQQVTLSCSPISGHRSVSWYQQTPGQGLQFLFEYFSETQRNKGNFPGRFSGRQFSNSRSEMNVSTLELGDSALYLCASSLWTERNTEAFFGQGTRLTVV.

The CDR3 region is CASSHGTSYGYTF. The CDR3 bases are TGCGCCAGCAGCCATGGGACATCTTATGGCTACACCTTC. This chain connects TRBV4-1 to TRBJ1-2, with D possibly matching TRBD1 (6 bases). CDR1 is MGHRA, CDR2 YSYEKL, per germline. Trimming took off 3 bases at V and 5 bases at J, with 10 bases between the two ends. The CDR3 totals 13 residues.

The rearrangement links TRBV6-2 or TRBV6-3 to TRBJ1-2; 10 bases match TRBD1. The CDR3 contains 16 residues. Germline CDR1 reads MNHEY; CDR2 reads SVGEGT. The V gene end was trimmed by 2 bases and the J gene end by 5 bases; junction bases not matched to a gene: 8. This CDR3 is CASSYDPGTGVYGYTF. CDR3 DNA: TGTGCCAGCAGTTACGATCCCGGGACAGGGGTTTATGGCTACACCTTC.

The V gene is TRBV19, the J gene TRBJ1-6, with D possibly TRBD1 on 5 matching bases. The V end lost 4 bases, the J end lost 5 bases, and 9 bases lay between the germline ends. CDR1 LNHDA and CDR2 SQIVND come from the germline V gene (reference sequence). This CDR3 has 14 residues. CDR3 loop: CASSTQGHNSPLHF. The DNA of the CDR3 is TGTGCCAGTAGTACTCAGGGTCATAATTCACCCCTCCACTTT.

The rearrangement uses TRBV2 and TRBJ2-1; TRBD1 matches 10 bases. The CDR3 loop spans 14 amino acids. CDR1 is SNHLY and CDR2 is FYNNEI in the germline V gene. Trimming at V came to 6 bases and at J to 1 base, leaving 0 bases not matched to a gene. CDR3 bases: TGTGCCAGCAGGGGACAGGGGTCCTACAATGAGCAGTTCTTC. Translated: CASRGQGSYNEQFF.

The chain couples TRBV2 to TRBJ2-3; possibly TRBD2 for D (6 bases). The CDR3 consists of 14 residues. Germline V gene lookup returns CDR1 SNHLY and CDR2 FYNNEI. V lost 7 bases to trimming and J lost 6 bases, with 17 bases between them. The CDR3 sequence: CASKRAKVGDTQYF. DNA of the CDR3: TGTGCCAGCAAGCGGGCCAAAGTCGGGGATACGCAGTATTTT.

This clone was observed once. J is TRBJ2-3 and V is TRBV5-6; 7 positions match TRBD2. Germline CDR1 SGHDT, CDR2 YYEEEE. The length of the CDR3 is 17 residues. J gave up 4 bases and V 4 bases, and 15 bases lay outside the gene matches. CDR3 sequence reads: CASSPPSTSLRADTQYF. In DNA form, the CDR3 reads TGTGCCAGCAGCCCGCCCTCGACTAGCTTGCGGGCAGATACGCAGTATTTT.